Below, 14 T cell receptor beta chains from the same sample are listed, as sequenced in a study of shared clonotypes between healthy human individuals. This table comes from immunoSEQ multiplex PCR, and its TCRdb copy is limited to in-frame clones, with some not included. The sample holds approximately 1,000,000 clones, 75% to 85% seen once. Sequencing was performed on memory CD4+ T cells from PBMCs. This sample's subset: CD45RA-negative fraction. The receptors stem from a young man in good health. Some clones in this sample may be carry-over from other donors' samples.

On this clone: This sample includes further DNA sequences coding for the same CDR3. The rearrangement joins TRBV20-1 to TRBJ2-7; D unclear. V was cut by 2 bases and J by 2 bases, with 4 bases left in between. Germline CDR1 and CDR2: DFQATT and SNEGSKA (reference sequence). CDR3 length: 11 amino acids. The CDR3 loop is CSARRTYEQYF. The CDR3 nucleotides are TGCAGTGCTAGACGTACCTACGAGCAGTACTTC.

This chain connects TRBV7-8 to TRBJ1-1; tentatively, D is TRBD1 (5 bases). This CDR3 comprises 16 residues. With 0 bases removed from V and 0 bases from J, the gap between germline ends came to 11 bases. Germline V lookup: CDR1 SGHVS, CDR2 FQNEAQ. The CDR3, as DNA: TGTGCCAGCAGCTTAGCGAGGGGACGGTTGAACACTGAAGCTTTCTTT. This codes for CASSLARGRLNTEAFF. Full variable domain (missing parts from reference TRBV7-8 and TRBJ1-1): GAGVSQSPRYKVAKRGQDVALRCDPISGHVSLFWYQQALGQGPEFLTYFQNEAQLDKSGLPSDRFFAERPEGSVSTLKIQRTQQEDSAVYLCASSLARGRLNTEAFFGQGTRLTVV.

V and J are TRBV28 and TRBJ1-4, with 10 bases that match TRBD1. There are 15 residues in the CDR3. J was trimmed by 8 bases and V by 2 bases; bases with no gene match: 5. Germline values: CDR1 MDHEN, CDR2 SYDVKM. CDR3 sequence (DNA): TGTGCCAGCAGTTTAACGGGACAGGGGTGGGAAAAACTGTTTTTT. Its protein product is CASSLTGQGWEKLFF.

In regard to this clone: The same CDR3 arises from other DNA sequences in this sample as well. The chain uses TRBV5-1 and TRBJ1-1; maybe TRBD1 (5 bases). V lost 0 bases and J 2 bases, leaving 14 bases between the germline ends. The germline V gene encodes CDR1 SGHRS and CDR2 YFSETQ. The CDR3 contains 16 residues. For the CDR3, the DNA is TGCGCCAGCAGCTTGGTAAATCGGGGACCCAACACTGAAGCTTTCTTT. Its protein is CASSLVNRGPNTEAFF.

On this clone: Other DNA sequences in the sample encode the same CDR3. The chain carries TRBV28 and TRBJ2-6; TRBD1 might be the D (5 bases). V was pared by 2 bases and J by 4 bases, with 9 bases between. This CDR3 has 15 amino acids. Germline CDR1 and CDR2: MDHEN and SYDVKM. The CDR3 nucleotides are TGTGCCAGCAGTTTAAGGGGCGCGGGGGCCAACGTCCTGACTTTC. Its protein is CASSLRGAGANVLTF.

The chain combines TRBV13 with TRBJ2-4; 7 bases line up with TRBD1. CDR1 PRHDT and CDR2 FYEKMQ come from the germline V gene (reference sequence). V gave up 4 bases and J gave up 6 bases; unmatched junction bases: 12. The CDR3 covers 16 residues. CDR3 DNA sequence: TGTGCCAGCAGCTCATACTCCGGGACAGTGCGAAACATTCAGTACTTC. Amino acids: CASSSYSGTVRNIQYF.

The chain is built from TRBV28 and TRBJ2-7; 15 nucleotides line up with TRBD2. The V segment lost 4 bases and the J segment 3 bases; nucleotides outside the gene matches: 16. The CDR3 length is 20 residues. Germline V gene sequence: CDR1 MDHEN, CDR2 SYDVKM. The CDR3 region is CASSSPSGTSGRIVVYEQYF. In DNA form, the CDR3 reads TGTGCCAGCAGTTCTCCCTCCGGGACTAGCGGGAGGATAGTCGTCTACGAGCAGTACTTC.

DNA of the CDR3: TGTGCCAGCAGCCCTAACGACAGGGGCCCTGAAGCTTTCTTT. As protein: CASSPNDRGPEAFF. V and J are TRBV28 and TRBJ1-1; 8 bases agree with TRBD1. Germline V gene lookup returns CDR1 MDHEN and CDR2 SYDVKM. The CDR3 runs to 14 residues. V shed 6 bases and J 6 bases; nucleotides not matched to a gene: 9.

This chain uses TRBV27 with TRBJ2-2; TRBD2 agrees at 9 bases. This CDR3 comprises 18 residues. The J segment lost 0 bases and the V segment lost 5 bases, leaving 10 bases of the junction unmatched. The germline CDR1 and CDR2 sequences are MNHEY and SMNVEV (reference sequence). CDR3 nucleotides: TGTGCCAGCAGTGTCCGAGCGGGAGGAAAGGCGAACACCGGGGAGCTGTTTTTT. Translation gives CASSVRAGGKANTGELFF.

This sequence joins TRBV5-1 and TRBJ2-7; weak D call: TRBD1 (5 bases). Germline CDR1 is SGHRS and CDR2 is YFSETQ. V was trimmed by 6 bases and J by 0 bases, leaving 16 bases between them. The CDR3 covers 15 residues. The CDR3 sequence: CASTHWTPSSYEQYF. CDR3 bases: TGCGCCAGCACCCATTGGACACCGAGCTCCTACGAGCAGTACTTC.

V and J are TRBV7-9 and TRBJ1-3; D might be TRBD1 (5 bases). Germline lookup yields CDR1 SEHNR and CDR2 FQNEAQ (reference sequence). CDR3 length equals 15 residues. Deletions cut 5 bases from V and 8 bases from J, with 19 bases between. CDR3 coding DNA: TGTGCCAGCAGCCCCCAAACCCAGGGCGCTCACACCATATATTTT. It specifies CASSPQTQGAHTIYF.

This clone was picked up one time. The chain recombines TRBV5-1 with TRBJ1-3; D unresolved. CDR1 and CDR2 from the germline V gene are SGHRS and YFSETQ. The CDR3 has 14 amino acids. V was shortened by 1 base and J by 8 bases, with 13 bases between the two germline ends. CDR3 nucleotide sequence: TGCGCCAGCAGCTTGCATGAGGGTCAGGACACCATATATTTT. Its protein product is CASSLHEGQDTIYF.

The V and J genes are TRBV27 and TRBJ1-2; 8 nucleotides match TRBD1. V dropped 3 bases and J dropped 6; count of bases not matched to a gene: 9. Germline CDR1 is MNHEY and CDR2 is SMNVEV (reference sequence). This CDR3 contains 15 residues. This CDR3 is CASSFLDRVGDGYTF. The CDR3, as DNA: TGTGCCAGCAGTTTCTTGGACAGGGTGGGGGATGGCTACACCTTC.

Turning to this clone: In the same sample, other DNA sequences code for this CDR3. The rearrangement links TRBV6-1 to TRBJ2-7; 10 positions match TRBD1. CDR3 size: 16 residues. From germline, CDR1 is MNHNS and CDR2 SASEGT. V lost 0 bases to trimming and J lost 4 bases; unmatched junction nucleotides: 6. CDR3 region: CASSEAGGQGIYEQYF. In DNA, the CDR3 is TGTGCCAGCAGTGAAGCGGGGGGACAGGGGATTTACGAGCAGTACTTC.